This TCR beta chain emerged from a study of blood T cells in healthy people across ages. Primers used in a second PCR of roughly 6 to 11 cycles were a sample-barcoded 5' primer and a J-beta primer mix. From the 5' RACE reads, TCRdb called clonotypes with MiXCR, one entry per CDR3 protein. The table shows approximately 800,000 distinct CDR3 sequences, with around 25% occurring only once. The CDR3 is made up of 15 amino acids. V lost 3 bases, J lost 2 bases, and 3 bases stayed unmatched. CDR1 MDHEN and CDR2 SYDVKM come from the germline V gene. The same sample was also used in a study of T cells of mothers and their children.

Sequencing was carried out using blood. The chain couples TRBV28 to TRBJ2-5; 10 bases align to TRBD1. The origin of this receptor is a boy aged 5-17 years in good health. The CDR3 is CASSFGTGAQETQYF. As DNA, the CDR3 is TGTGCCAGCAGTTTCGGGACAGGGGCGCAAGAGACCCAGTACTTC.